This T cell receptor beta chain was documented in a study of blood T cells in healthy people across ages. Whole-study findings and limits: Strong correlation existed between TCR beta diversity and naive T cell percentage. With unsorted PBMCs, a conclusive comparison of naive versus antigen-experienced cells was not possible.

Total RNA was extracted at no less than 5 micrograms per sample. From germline, CDR1 is DFQATT and CDR2 SNEGSKA (reference sequence). V gave up 2 bases and J gave up 2 bases, with 15 bases separating them. CDR3 length: 15 amino acids. Worth noting for this clonotype: Its target is not known.

PCR was performed a second time for roughly 7 to 12 cycles using a sample-barcoded 5' primer and a J-beta primer mix. A single record per CDR3 protein comes from TCRdb applying MiXCR to the 5' RACE reads. The profile covers approximately 820,000 distinct CDR3 sequences, with about 42% appearing a single time and around 18% taken by the ten largest. The clonotype originates from a man in his 60s in good health. The rearrangement joins TRBV20-1 to TRBJ2-5, with D possibly being TRBD1 (6 bases). The sample comprised blood. CDR3 residues: CSARSRQDPQETQYF. DNA for the CDR3: TGCAGTGCTAGAAGTAGACAGGACCCACAAGAGACCCAGTACTTC.